This T cell receptor beta chain was identified in a study of human T cells and chemical hapten exposure (dated by TCRdb to the early 2020s). Describing the broader study: For sensitization, 2% DPC in acetone was applied to a 2 cm by 2 cm area of upper inner arm skin. Throughout the approximately 25-week study period, patients were also given weekly therapeutic DPC doses on the scalp. Patch testing was done on the upper back using Finn chambers containing 0.01% DPC, and results were scored after 6 days according to International Contact Dermatitis Research Group standards. The patient cohort, mostly female, included alopecia areata with under or over 50% scalp involvement, alopecia totalis and alopecia universalis. The libraries were sequenced as a pool, and the TCR yield per sample differed mostly because of small variations in library volumes within the pool. The study tracked peripheral blood TCR repertoire changes in vivo during primary and secondary sensitization to the hapten diphenylcyclopropenone (DPC) in alopecia patients. Patient blood was sampled pre-sensitization (week 0) and at 2, 6 and about 24 weeks after DPC sensitization. Twenty-nine alopecia patients gave blood for TCR sequencing at one to four time points (pre-sensitization, 2, 6 and 24 weeks). Beyond this particular receptor, the publication reports: After repeated subsampling, the strength of the expansion versus patch-test correlation and the threshold at which it became significant changed. Compared with pre-sensitization or healthy control sets, expanded TCRs formed significantly more large CDR3 similarity clusters, which is consistent with antigen-driven responses. No change with DPC sensitization was found in the number of TCRs above 1 in 1000 frequency, and no evidence of global repertoire structure alterations was found. Patch test score was positively correlated with the number of PT1 expanded TCRs, with significance at thresholds 8, 16 and 32 but not at 4. Because all patients had alopecia, a presumed autoimmune disease, the immune response of the patients might differ from that of healthy individuals.

The germline V gene specifies SNHLY as CDR1 and FYNNEI as CDR2. Its CDR3 holds 13 amino acids, cysteine through phenylalanine. The kept DNA is CDR3 alone, 39 bases in frame from the first base. A distance of 12 bases separates the germline ends of V and J, which lose 5 bases and 5 bases respectively. Comment on this clonotype: The specificity of this receptor is unknown. Per-base qualities were not stored, and no clone one base away is much larger.

The time point label here, explained by the study, means: patch test 1, 2 weeks after DPC sensitization. The treatment or condition label, as the study defines it: therapeutic diphenylcyclopropenone sensitization with weekly scalp DPC. Blood at each patch-test visit was drawn before the patch test was applied. Patients were considered eligible if aged 18 to 70, diagnosed with alopecia and deemed suitable for DPC therapy, and patients were excluded if pregnant. Total RNA was isolated from unfractionated whole blood collected in Tempus Blood RNA tubes. Libraries were constructed by RACE. The instrument was a NextSeq 500. During library preparation, unique molecular identifiers were attached to individual cDNA molecules so that TCRs could be counted in a quantitative, reproducible way. From each blood RNA sample, both TCR alpha and TCR beta chains were sequenced. Per the authors' processing: Samples had a median of approximately 93,000 TCRs, with a range from roughly 23,224 to 700,000. The Decombinator software suite was used to annotate the V, J and CDR3 of the TCR reads. To make PS versus PT1 abundance plots, every sample was subsampled to the same number of TCRs (28,000). Expanded TCRs were defined as absent before sensitization and observed at least eight times at the 2-week time point. TCRdb reprocessing: public reads trimmed at Q25 with fastp, clones called with MiXCR, in-frame beta chains kept. Identical CDR3 protein sequences are pooled into one entry, listed with their most common genes and DNA. The V and J calls come from TCRdb's annotation, not from the publication. A total of 75,000 to 100,000 distinct CDR3 sequences appear in this sample, approximately 10% of them only once. The ten largest clones take up less than 2.5% of the sample.

The sample here was whole blood, taken in connection with sensitization to the hapten diphenylcyclopropenone (DPC). This receptor was obtained from a man between 35 and 55 years old with alopecia areata. Some clones in this sample may be carry-over from other donors' samples. This chain is built from TRBV2 and TRBJ2-5; the D gene is not confidently resolved. DNA sequence: TGTGCCAGCAGTCCGCGCCGGCAGGAGACCCAGTACTTC. Its coded protein is CASSPRRQETQYF.